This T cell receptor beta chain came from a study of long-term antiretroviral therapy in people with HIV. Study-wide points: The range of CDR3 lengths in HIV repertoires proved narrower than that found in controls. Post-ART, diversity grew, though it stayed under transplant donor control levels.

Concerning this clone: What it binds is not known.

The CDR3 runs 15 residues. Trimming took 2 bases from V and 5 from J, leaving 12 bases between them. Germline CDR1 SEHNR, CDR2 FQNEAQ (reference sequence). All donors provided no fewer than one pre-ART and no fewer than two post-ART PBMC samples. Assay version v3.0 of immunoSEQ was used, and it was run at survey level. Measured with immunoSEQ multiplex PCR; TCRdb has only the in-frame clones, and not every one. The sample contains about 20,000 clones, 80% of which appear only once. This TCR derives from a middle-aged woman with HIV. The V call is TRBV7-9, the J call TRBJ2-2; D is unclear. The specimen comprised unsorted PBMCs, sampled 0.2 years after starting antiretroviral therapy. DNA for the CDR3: TGTGCCAGCAGCTTATCCAGCCCTGGGACCGGGGAGCTGTTTTTT. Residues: CASSLSSPGTGELFF.